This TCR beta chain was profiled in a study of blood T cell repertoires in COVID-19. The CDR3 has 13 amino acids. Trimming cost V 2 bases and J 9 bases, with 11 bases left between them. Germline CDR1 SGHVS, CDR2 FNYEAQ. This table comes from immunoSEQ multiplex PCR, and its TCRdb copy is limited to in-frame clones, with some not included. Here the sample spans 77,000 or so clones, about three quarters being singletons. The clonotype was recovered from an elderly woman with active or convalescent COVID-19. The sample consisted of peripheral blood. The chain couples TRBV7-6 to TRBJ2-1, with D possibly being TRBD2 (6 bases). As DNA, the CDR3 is TGTGCCAGCAGCTTATTGCGGGGAGGTGAGCAGTTCTTC. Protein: CASSLLRGGEQFF.